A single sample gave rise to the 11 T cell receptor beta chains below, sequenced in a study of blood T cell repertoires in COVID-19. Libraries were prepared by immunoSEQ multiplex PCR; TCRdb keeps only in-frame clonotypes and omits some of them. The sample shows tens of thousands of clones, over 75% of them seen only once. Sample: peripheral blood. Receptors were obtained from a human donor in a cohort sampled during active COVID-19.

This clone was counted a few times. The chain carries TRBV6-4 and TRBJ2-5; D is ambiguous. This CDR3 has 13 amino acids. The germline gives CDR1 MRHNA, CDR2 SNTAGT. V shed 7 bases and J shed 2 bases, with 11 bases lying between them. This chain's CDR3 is CASNLTIQETQYF. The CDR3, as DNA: TGTGCCAGCAACCTAACGATACAAGAGACCCAGTACTTC.

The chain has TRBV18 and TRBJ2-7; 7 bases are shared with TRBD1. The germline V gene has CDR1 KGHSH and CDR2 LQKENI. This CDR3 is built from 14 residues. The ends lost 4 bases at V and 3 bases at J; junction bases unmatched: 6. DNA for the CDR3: TGTGCCAGCTCACGCCGGACAGGCGACTACGAGCAGTACTTC. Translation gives CASSRRTGDYEQYF.

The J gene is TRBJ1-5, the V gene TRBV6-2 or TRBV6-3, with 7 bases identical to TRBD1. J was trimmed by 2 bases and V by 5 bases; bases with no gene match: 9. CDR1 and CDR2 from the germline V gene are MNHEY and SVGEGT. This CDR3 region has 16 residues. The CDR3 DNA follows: TGTGCCAGCAGTAGCGTACAGGGGATCGGCAATCAGCCCCAGCATTTT. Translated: CASSSVQGIGNQPQHF.

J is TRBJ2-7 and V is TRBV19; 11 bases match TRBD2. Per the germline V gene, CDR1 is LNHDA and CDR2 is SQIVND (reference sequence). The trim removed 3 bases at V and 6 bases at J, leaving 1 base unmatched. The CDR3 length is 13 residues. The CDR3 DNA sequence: TGTGCCAGTAGTATCGGGACTAGCGGCGAGCAGTACTTC. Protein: CASSIGTSGEQYF. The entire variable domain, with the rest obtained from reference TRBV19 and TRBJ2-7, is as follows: DGGITQSPKYLFRKEGQNVTLSCEQNLNHDAMYWYRQDPGQGLRLIYYSQIVNDFQKGDIAEGYSVSREKKESFPLTVTSAQKNPTAFYLCASSIGTSGEQYFGPGTRLTVT.

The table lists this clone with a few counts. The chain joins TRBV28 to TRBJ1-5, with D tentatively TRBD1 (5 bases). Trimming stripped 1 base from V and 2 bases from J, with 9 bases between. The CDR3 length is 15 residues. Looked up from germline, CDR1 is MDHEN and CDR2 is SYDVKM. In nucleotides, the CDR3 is TGTGCCAGCAGTTTATCGCAGGGTGGCAATCAGCCCCAGCATTTT. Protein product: CASSLSQGGNQPQHF.

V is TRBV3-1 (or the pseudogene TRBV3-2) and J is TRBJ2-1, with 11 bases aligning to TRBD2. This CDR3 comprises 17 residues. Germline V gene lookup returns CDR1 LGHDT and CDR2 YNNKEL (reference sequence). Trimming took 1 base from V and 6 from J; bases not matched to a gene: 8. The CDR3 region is CASSQGHSGREGNEQFF. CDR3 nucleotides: TGTGCCAGCAGCCAAGGACATAGCGGGAGGGAGGGCAATGAGCAGTTCTTC.

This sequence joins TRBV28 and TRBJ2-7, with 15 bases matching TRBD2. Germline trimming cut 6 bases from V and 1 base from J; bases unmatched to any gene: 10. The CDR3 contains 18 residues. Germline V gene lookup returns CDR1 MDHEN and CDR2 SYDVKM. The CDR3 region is CASSSVLGLAGGSYEQYF. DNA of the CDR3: TGTGCCAGCAGCTCCGTACTCGGACTAGCGGGAGGGTCCTACGAGCAGTACTTC.

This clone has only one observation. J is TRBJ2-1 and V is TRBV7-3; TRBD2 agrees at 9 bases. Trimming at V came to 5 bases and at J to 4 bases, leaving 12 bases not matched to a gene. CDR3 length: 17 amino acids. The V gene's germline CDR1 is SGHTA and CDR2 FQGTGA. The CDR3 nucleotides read TGTGCCAGCAGCGCGCGGGGTGCGGGAGGGAGTTACAATGAGCAGTTCTTC. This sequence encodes CASSARGAGGSYNEQFF.

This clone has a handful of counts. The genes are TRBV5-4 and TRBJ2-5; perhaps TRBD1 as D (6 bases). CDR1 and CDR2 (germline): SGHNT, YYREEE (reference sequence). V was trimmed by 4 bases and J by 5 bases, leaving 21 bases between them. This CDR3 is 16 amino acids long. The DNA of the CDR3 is TGTGCCAGCAGCCCCTCCTCGTCAGGGGTCGTCGAGACCCAGTACTTC. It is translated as CASSPSSSGVVETQYF.

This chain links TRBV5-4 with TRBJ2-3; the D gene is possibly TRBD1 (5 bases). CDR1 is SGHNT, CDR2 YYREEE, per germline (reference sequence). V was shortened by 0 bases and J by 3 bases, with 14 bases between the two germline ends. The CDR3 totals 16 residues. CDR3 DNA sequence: TGTGCCAGCAGCTTGGCAGGGCGCGAGTCAACAGATACGCAGTATTTT. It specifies CASSLAGRESTDTQYF.

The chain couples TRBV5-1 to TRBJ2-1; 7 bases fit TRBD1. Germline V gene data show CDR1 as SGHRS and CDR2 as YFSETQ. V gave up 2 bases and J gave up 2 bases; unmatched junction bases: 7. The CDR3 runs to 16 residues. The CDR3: CASSLYRGRTYNEQFF. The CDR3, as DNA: TGCGCCAGCAGCTTATACAGGGGAAGGACCTACAATGAGCAGTTCTTC.